A single sample gave rise to the 32 T cell receptor beta chains below, sequenced in a study of response to subunit inactivated influenza vaccine. TCRdb independently ran MiXCR on the RT-PCR reads; one entry per CDR3 protein. Found here are some 160,000 distinct CDR3 sequences, under 13% of them singletons; the top ten hold over 10%. The input for sequencing was non-naive T cells sorted from PBMCs, taken roughly 6 weeks after vaccination. Every receptor here comes from a man aged 50-60 years who received an inactivated influenza vaccine.

This rearrangement joins TRBV5-6 to TRBJ1-1; 8 positions agree with TRBD1. The CDR3 consists of 16 residues. Germline V gives CDR1 SGHDT, CDR2 YYEEEE. With 0 bases clipped from V and 5 bases from J, the junction kept 9 bases outside the gene matches. Here the CDR3 DNA reads TGTGCCAGCAGCTTGGCTTATAACAGGGGGAGAACTGAAGCTTTCTTT. The encoded protein is CASSLAYNRGRTEAFF. The whole variable domain, filled in from reference TRBV5-6 and TRBJ1-1, reads DAGVTQSPTHLIKTRGQQVTLRCSPKSGHDTVSWYQQALGQGPQFIFQYYEEEERQRGNFPDRFSGHQFPNYSSELNVNALLLGDSALYLCASSLAYNRGRTEAFFGQGTRLTVV.

The chain links TRBV10-2 to TRBJ2-1; a weak D match, TRBD2 (7 bases). Trimming removed 2 bases from V and 6 bases from J, with 14 bases in between. The V gene's germline CDR1 is WSHSY and CDR2 SAAADI. The CDR3 has 15 amino acids. The CDR3: CASSEKRGGSNEQFF. As DNA, the CDR3 is TGCGCCAGCAGTGAGAAGAGGGGGGGCTCCAATGAGCAGTTCTTC.

The chain employs TRBV7-9 and TRBJ2-5; D call uncertain. This CDR3 comprises 12 residues. CDR1 is SEHNR and CDR2 is FQNEAQ in the germline V gene (reference sequence). The V end was cut by 3 bases, the J end by 2 bases, with 4 bases between. The CDR3 DNA reads TGTGCCAGCAGCTTTGCACAAGAGACCCAGTACTTC. Translating gives CASSFAQETQYF.

This clonotype was picked up a small number of times. V gene TRBV6-1 combines with J gene TRBJ2-1, with D perhaps given as TRBD1 or TRBD2 (5 bases each). Trimming removed 4 bases from V and 9 bases from J, with 19 bases in between. The germline V gene encodes CDR1 MNHNS and CDR2 SASEGT. CDR3 size: 15 residues. For the CDR3, the DNA is TGTGCCAGCAGTGCGGGACGCTCGTTGAACGGTGAGCAGTTCTTC. Amino acids: CASSAGRSLNGEQFF.

J is TRBJ1-1 and V is TRBV20-1; D not resolved. The germline V gene encodes CDR1 DFQATT and CDR2 SNEGSKA (reference sequence). V lost 5 bases, J lost 10 bases, and 20 bases lay in between. This CDR3 comprises 13 residues. Written as DNA, the CDR3 is TGCAGTGCTCCGGACCCGGGAGCACTGCTAGCTTTCTTT. Its translation: CSAPDPGALLAFF.

This clonotype appeared many times. The chain's CDR3 is CASSKLNQETQYF. The CDR3 DNA follows: TGTGCCAGCAGCAAGCTTAACCAAGAGACCCAGTACTTC. The gene calls are TRBV21-1 and TRBJ2-5. TRBV21-1 is a pseudogene locus. The CDR3 is 13 residues long.

This clonotype turned up a few times. V and J are TRBV19 and TRBJ1-1; no firm D call. The V and J ends lost 9 bases and 0 bases respectively, with 14 bases between them. CDR1 and CDR2 from the germline V gene are LNHDA and SQIVND (reference sequence). This CDR3 is built from 14 residues. The CDR3, as DNA: TGTGCCAGCCTCCCAACGGTAATGAACACTGAAGCTTTCTTT. Translating gives CASLPTVMNTEAFF.

The chain links TRBV6-2 or TRBV6-3 to TRBJ1-2; D is undetermined. CDR1 is MNHEY and CDR2 is SVGEGT in the germline V gene. V lost 3 bases and J lost 2, with 10 bases in between. The CDR3 consists of 14 residues. CDR3 sequence: CASSYVEDNYGYTF. The DNA for the CDR3 is TGTGCCAGCAGTTATGTGGAGGACAACTATGGCTACACCTTC.

This clonotype has just a few counts. J is TRBJ1-3 and V is TRBV12-3 or TRBV12-4; D gene ambiguous. V lost 6 bases, J lost 4 bases, and 16 bases lay in between. This CDR3 comprises 15 residues. Here the CDR3 DNA reads TGTGCCAGCAGATTGACCGGGATTATAGGAAACACCATATATTTT. Residues: CASRLTGIIGNTIYF.

The V gene is TRBV30, the J gene TRBJ2-5; no clear D. V lost 0 bases and J 4 bases, leaving 12 bases between the germline ends. Germline CDR1 is GTSNPN and CDR2 is SVGIG (reference sequence). This CDR3 has 14 residues. CDR3 amino acids: CAWSVPRRSETQYF. CDR3 coding DNA: TGTGCCTGGAGTGTCCCCCGAAGGTCAGAGACCCAGTACTTC.

The V and J genes are TRBV10-3 and TRBJ2-4; TRBD2 matches at 10 bases. With V trimmed by 0 bases and J by 0 bases, 5 bases remained unmatched. The CDR3 has 18 amino acids. Germline V gene sequence: CDR1 ENHRY, CDR2 SYGVKD. The CDR3 coding sequence is TGTGCCATCAGTGAGTCGCTAGCGGGGGTCCTAGCCAAAAACATTCAGTACTTC. Translation: CAISESLAGVLAKNIQYF.

V is TRBV24-1 and J is TRBJ1-6, with D hard to call. Germline V gene lookup returns CDR1 KGHDR and CDR2 SFDVKD. V was clipped by 4 bases and J by 7 bases, with 7 bases between them. This CDR3 has 13 residues. CDR3 nucleotides: TGTGCCACCAGTGACCACGGCAATTCACCCCTCCACTTT. Amino acids: CATSDHGNSPLHF.

This clonotype was seen only a few times. This chain links TRBV10-3 with TRBJ1-5; perhaps TRBD1 as D (6 bases). This CDR3 is built from 15 residues. V lost 5 bases and J 2 bases, leaving 13 bases between the germline ends. Germline CDR1 and CDR2: ENHRY and SYGVKD. CDR3 coding DNA: TGTGCCATCAGTCAACAGGGTCCGGGCAATCAGCCCCAGCATTTT. Translation gives CAISQQGPGNQPQHF.

This clonotype has ten or more counts. V and J are TRBV20-1 and TRBJ2-2; D tentatively reads TRBD1 or TRBD2 (5 bases each). The CDR3 has 15 amino acids. CDR1 DFQATT and CDR2 SNEGSKA come from the germline V gene (reference sequence). The ends were cut back, 0 bases at V and 4 bases at J, with 12 bases in the middle. The DNA for the CDR3 is TGCAGTGCTAGAGATCAAAGGGACGTCACCGGGGAGCTGTTTTTT. Translated: CSARDQRDVTGELFF.

This clonotype came up a few times. The genes are TRBV12-3 or TRBV12-4 and TRBJ1-1, with a possible D match to TRBD1 (5 bases). CDR3 length: 14 residues. V dropped 7 bases and J dropped 5 bases, with 17 bases sitting between them. CDR3 in DNA: TGTGCCAGCACCCAATCAGGGACGGAGACTGAAGCTTTCTTT. Encoded protein: CASTQSGTETEAFF.

The sample holds many counts of this clonotype. CDR3 protein: CASSPQAGQETQYF. DNA for the CDR3: TGTGCCAGCAGCCCGCAAGCGGGGCAAGAGACCCAGTACTTC. V is TRBV7-2 and J is TRBJ2-5; 7 bases map to TRBD2. J gave up 2 bases and V 5 bases, and 5 bases lay outside the gene matches. The CDR3 length is 14 residues. Germline assignment: CDR1 SGHTA and CDR2 FQGNSA. Filled out from reference TRBV7-2 and TRBJ2-5, the complete variable domain reads GAGVSQSPSNKVTEKGKDVELRCDPISGHTALYWYRQSLGQGLEFLIYFQGNSAPDKSGLPSDRFSAERTGGSVSTLTIQRTQQEDSAVYLCASSPQAGQETQYFGPGTRLLVL.

This clonotype was found many times. The chain couples TRBV14 to TRBJ2-1; either TRBD1 or TRBD2 may fit D (5 bases each). Trimming removed 6 bases from V and 1 base from J, with 10 bases in between. The CDR3 spans 14 residues. From germline, CDR1 is SGHDN and CDR2 FVKESK. The CDR3 region has the DNA TGTGCCAGCAGTACCGGGACGTCCTACAATGAGCAGTTCTTC. Translating gives CASSTGTSYNEQFF.

This clonotype was observed a handful of times. This chain uses TRBV20-1 with TRBJ2-3; 8 positions match TRBD2. Germline CDR1 is DFQATT and CDR2 is SNEGSKA (reference sequence). The CDR3 consists of 16 residues. V lost 1 base, J lost 0 bases, and 6 bases stayed unmatched. CDR3 sequence: CSARAPSGYSTDTQYF. The CDR3 region has the DNA TGCAGTGCTAGAGCCCCTAGCGGGTATAGCACAGATACGCAGTATTTT.

This clonotype showed up just a few times. This rearrangement joins TRBV18 to TRBJ2-1, with D perhaps TRBD1 (5 bases). The CDR3 is 15 amino acids. Germline CDR1 and CDR2: KGHSH and LQKENI. V was shortened by 7 bases and J by 0 bases, with 13 bases between the two germline ends. CDR3 protein: CASYGQPSSYNEQFF. CDR3 sequence (DNA): TGTGCCAGCTACGGACAACCGAGCTCCTACAATGAGCAGTTCTTC.

This clonotype was seen at least ten times. The chain has TRBV4-3 and TRBJ1-3; 8 bases are shared with TRBD1. Germline V gene lookup returns CDR1 LGHNA and CDR2 YSLEER. Trimming took 0 bases from V and 8 from J; bases not matched to a gene: 3. CDR3 length equals 14 residues. CDR3: CASSQDRGRDTIYF. CDR3 bases: TGCGCCAGCAGCCAAGACAGGGGGCGAGACACCATATATTTT.

CDR3 protein: CASSLLGGGYGYTF. The DNA of the CDR3 is TGCGCCAGCAGCCTCCTGGGTGGGGGCTATGGCTACACCTTC. The chain is built from TRBV4-3 and TRBJ1-2, with D perhaps matching TRBD1 (5 bases). This CDR3 is 14 amino acids long. Germline V gene sequence: CDR1 LGHNA, CDR2 YSLEER. V shed 4 bases and J shed 4 bases, with 13 bases lying between them.

The chain couples TRBV7-2 to TRBJ1-5; no firm D call. From germline, CDR1 is SGHTA and CDR2 FQGNSA. Between the trimmed V and J ends, which lost 2 bases and 5 bases, there was a span of 7 bases. The CDR3 has 13 residues. The CDR3 region has the DNA TGTGCCAGCAGCTTAAGGCGACATCAGCCCCAGCATTTT. Translation gives CASSLRRHQPQHF.

CDR3 residues: CSARGGLADYTDTQYF. The CDR3 nucleotides read TGCAGTGCTAGAGGCGGTCTAGCGGATTACACAGATACGCAGTATTTT. This sequence joins TRBV20-1 and TRBJ2-3, with TRBD2 matching over 7 bases. V was clipped by 1 base and J by 2 bases; unmatched bases: 9. Per the germline V gene, CDR1 is DFQATT and CDR2 is SNEGSKA (reference sequence). CDR3 size: 16 residues.

This clonotype was recorded many times. The rearrangement joins TRBV4-2 to TRBJ1-4, with D perhaps matching TRBD1 (5 bases). The length of the CDR3 is 14 residues. Between the trimmed V and J ends, which lost 0 bases and 9 bases, there was a span of 11 bases. CDR1 and CDR2 (germline): LGHNA, YNFKEQ. CDR3: CASSQDFREKKLFF. CDR3 nucleotides: TGTGCCAGCAGCCAAGATTTCAGGGAGAAAAAACTGTTTTTT.

Written as DNA, the CDR3 is TGCAGCGGATCCGGGACAGGGAACACTGAAGCTTTCTTT. It specifies CSGSGTGNTEAFF. The chain links TRBV29-1 to TRBJ1-1; 8 bases are shared with TRBD1. Germline lookup yields CDR1 SQVTM and CDR2 ANQGSEA. Trimming took 7 bases from V and 1 from J; bases not matched to a gene: 5. CDR3 length equals 13 residues.

The chain recombines TRBV6-2 or TRBV6-3 with TRBJ1-5; 9 bases fit TRBD1. CDR1 and CDR2 (germline): MNHEY, SVGEGT. This CDR3 region has 15 residues. V lost 6 bases to trimming and J lost 1 base; unmatched junction nucleotides: 4. The CDR3 loop is CASRRTGESNQPQHF. CDR3 DNA: TGTGCCAGCAGACGGACAGGGGAAAGCAATCAGCCCCAGCATTTT.

The table lists this clonotype with a few counts. The chain uses TRBV10-3 and TRBJ2-3; 9 bases are shared with TRBD1. The length of the CDR3 is 15 residues. The J segment lost 4 bases and the V segment lost 3 bases, leaving 5 bases of the junction unmatched. Germline CDR1 reads ENHRY; CDR2 reads SYGVKD. The CDR3: CAISDLGQGADTQYF. DNA of the CDR3: TGTGCCATCAGTGATCTGGGACAGGGTGCAGATACGCAGTATTTT.

In DNA form, the CDR3 reads TGTGCCAGCAGCTTAGAGACAGGGACCGAAGCTTTCTTT. As protein: CASSLETGTEAFF. This chain links TRBV7-6 with TRBJ1-1; 7 nucleotides line up with TRBD1. V lost 1 base and J lost 8; bases outside the gene matches: 4. The germline V gene encodes CDR1 SGHVS and CDR2 FNYEAQ. CDR3 length equals 13 residues.

The table lists this clonotype with many counts. The chain combines TRBV4-3 with TRBJ1-6; a weak D match, TRBD1 (6 bases). Trimming took off 1 base at V and 11 bases at J, with 12 bases between the two ends. CDR1 is LGHNA, CDR2 YSLEER, per germline. The CDR3 is 14 amino acids. The CDR3 DNA reads TGCGCCAGCAGCCAAGCCAGGGGCAGTGCACCCCTCCACTTT. As protein: CASSQARGSAPLHF.

This clonotype was counted a few times. The chain links TRBV6-5 to TRBJ1-1; D might be TRBD1 (5 bases). Trimming stripped 6 bases from V and 12 bases from J, with 14 bases between. The germline V gene has CDR1 MNHEY and CDR2 SVGAGI. This CDR3 has 11 amino acids. The CDR3 DNA follows: TGTGCCAGCAGGGATGCCGGGGGAACTTTCTTT. Residues: CASRDAGGTFF.

This clonotype was seen a handful of times. V usage is TRBV7-2 and J usage is TRBJ2-7; D is uncertain. The CDR3 has 15 residues. CDR1 is SGHTA and CDR2 is FQGNSA in the germline V gene. V was trimmed by 1 base and J by 0 bases, leaving 10 bases between them. Here the CDR3 reads CASSLVAAASYEQYF. In DNA, the CDR3 is TGTGCCAGCAGCTTAGTCGCAGCCGCCTCCTACGAGCAGTACTTC.

V and J are TRBV9 and TRBJ2-7; 9 bases align to TRBD1. CDR1 SGDLS and CDR2 YYNGEE come from the germline V gene. The CDR3 extends over 14 amino acids. After removal of 4 bases from V and 6 bases from J, the junction contained 8 bases not matched to a gene. The CDR3, as DNA: TGTGCCAGCAGCAACGCCGGGACAGGGTCCGAGCAGTACTTC. Its protein is CASSNAGTGSEQYF.